One sample yielded the 15 T cell receptor beta chains listed below, sequenced in a study of post-analysis software for immune sequencing data. Study results and caveats: Elevated frequency relative to controls characterized several TRBV segments in patients, TRBV5-6, TRBV5-1 and TRBV20-1 among them.

Antigens for these TCRs are unknown. Included in the TCR beta cDNA libraries were unique molecular identifiers. TCRdb reanalysed the PCR reads using MiXCR and keeps one entry per CDR3 protein. The sample records more than 500,000 distinct CDR3 sequences, 30% to 40% being singletons. Sequencing input: blood. Every receptor here comes from a girl aged 2 to 17 with multiple sclerosis.

A word on this clonotype: An end of the junction does not agree with germline; a read error may underlie this. The V gene is TRBV20-1, the J gene TRBJ2-5; perhaps TRBD1 as D (6 bases). The DNA end favors TRBJ2-7, so the J call may be wrong. Germline CDR1 reads DFQATT; CDR2 reads SNEGSKA (reference sequence). This CDR3 comprises 12 residues. For the CDR3, the DNA is TGCAGGGCTAGAGACAGGCGAGCCGAGCAGTACTTC. Its translation is CRARDRRAEQYF.

The genes are TRBV2 and TRBJ2-1; TRBD2 matches 12 bases. The ends lost 5 bases at V and 6 bases at J; junction bases unmatched: 8. Germline values: CDR1 SNHLY, CDR2 FYNNEI. CDR3 size: 16 residues. The CDR3 bases are TGTGCCAGCAGTCCTCTGATGGGACTAGCGGGCAATGAGCAGTTCTTC. This gives the protein CASSPLMGLAGNEQFF.

V and J are TRBV6-1 and TRBJ2-2; D is unclear. This CDR3 contains 14 residues. From germline, CDR1 is MNHNS and CDR2 SASEGT. V lost 1 base and J lost 5, with 8 bases in between. In DNA, the CDR3 is TGTGCCAGCAGTGAAGGGACGTGGACCGGGGAGCTGTTTTTT. Its protein is CASSEGTWTGELFF.

This clonotype was counted between two and nine times. The rearrangement uses TRBV6-5 and TRBJ2-5, with D unresolved. The CDR3 extends over 12 amino acids. The V and J ends lost 5 bases and 6 bases respectively, with 10 bases between them. CDR1 and CDR2 (germline): MNHEY, SVGAGI. CDR3 bases: TGTGCCAGCAGTCCCTCGTTGCAGACCCAGTACTTC. It specifies CASSPSLQTQYF.

The chain joins TRBV25-1 to TRBJ1-1; D is perhaps TRBD1 (6 bases). Trimming took off 6 bases at V and 3 bases at J, with 14 bases between the two ends. The CDR3 runs to 14 residues. Germline CDR1 and CDR2: MGHDK and SYGVNS. The CDR3, as DNA: TGTGCCAGCAGCGCCCTGGACAGAGACACTGAAGCTTTCTTT. It translates to CASSALDRDTEAFF.

This clonotype was seen only a few times. The chain carries TRBV11-2 and TRBJ2-7, with D possibly being TRBD2 (5 bases). The CDR3 length is 15 residues. Germline V gene lookup returns CDR1 SGHAT and CDR2 FQNNGV. The V gene lost 0 bases and the J gene lost 6 bases, with 15 bases spanning the gap. The DNA of the CDR3 is TGTGCCAGCAGCTTAGATCTTTCGGGGTCCCCCGAGCAGTACTTC. Protein: CASSLDLSGSPEQYF.

This rearrangement joins TRBV7-2 to TRBJ2-7, with D possibly called TRBD1 or TRBD2 (6 bases each). Germline CDR1 and CDR2: SGHTA and FQGNSA. V was clipped by 0 bases and J by 2 bases, with 14 bases between them. The CDR3 extends over 16 amino acids. CDR3 amino acids: CASSLALEGGTYEQYF. The CDR3 DNA follows: TGTGCCAGCAGCTTAGCGTTGGAAGGGGGGACCTACGAGCAGTACTTC.

V gene TRBV5-1 combines with J gene TRBJ2-3; TRBD1 agrees at 8 bases. V trimming: 7 bases; J trimming: 3 bases; junction bases outside the gene matches: 16. CDR1 SGHRS and CDR2 YFSETQ come from the germline V gene. The CDR3 has 17 residues. CDR3 bases: TGCGCCAGCTACTATGAAGCTCAGGGGGCTTCGACAGATACGCAGTATTTT. Its translation: CASYYEAQGASTDTQYF.

CDR3 bases: TGCAGCCTGACTAGCGGTGAGGGTGAGCAGTACTTC. Translating it yields CSLTSGEGEQYF. The rearrangement uses TRBV20-1 and TRBJ2-7, with 9 positions matching TRBD2. Germline CDR1 DFQATT, CDR2 SNEGSKA (reference sequence). This CDR3 region has 12 residues.

V and J are TRBV6-5 and TRBJ2-7; no clear D gene. The germline gives CDR1 MNHEY, CDR2 SVGAGI. V was clipped by 4 bases and J by 0 bases, with 13 bases between them. The CDR3 covers 15 residues. CDR3 nucleotide sequence: TGTGCCAGCAGTTCTAGGGCAGACCTCTCCTACGAGCAGTACTTC. Protein sequence: CASSSRADLSYEQYF.

This clonotype has a handful of counts. The chain combines TRBV5-1 with TRBJ2-3; either TRBD1 or TRBD2 may supply D (7 bases each). There are 16 residues in the CDR3. Trimming removed 0 bases at V and 4 bases at J, with 15 bases between. From germline, CDR1 is SGHRS and CDR2 YFSETQ. This chain's CDR3 is CASSLADREGSDTQYF. Here the CDR3 DNA reads TGCGCCAGCAGCTTGGCCGACAGGGAGGGGTCAGATACGCAGTATTTT. Variable domain in full (rest from reference TRBV5-1 and TRBJ2-3): KAGVTQTPRYLIKTRGQQVTLSCSPISGHRSVSWYQQTPGQGLQFLFEYFSETQRNKGNFPGRFSGRQFSNSRSEMNVSTLELGDSALYLCASSLADREGSDTQYFGPGTRLTVL.

The CDR3 reads CATALGGSGFEQFF. CDR3 DNA sequence: TGTGCCACCGCCCTTGGGGGTTCGGGGTTTGAGCAGTTCTTC. The chain combines TRBV12-3 or TRBV12-4 with TRBJ2-1, with D tentatively TRBD1 or TRBD2 (5 bases each). This CDR3 is 14 amino acids long. The V end was cut by 10 bases, the J end by 9 bases, with 22 bases between.

Points on this clonotype: One end of the junction varies from germline; a read error may be responsible. This rearrangement joins TRBV6-1 to TRBJ1-2; D is ambiguous. Germline V gene sequence: CDR1 MNHNS, CDR2 SASEGT. The CDR3 is 12 amino acids. The DNA of the CDR3 is TGTGCCAGCAGGGAAGTTCCCTATGGCTACACCTTC. It translates to CASREVPYGYTF.

This clonotype was detected a few times. The CDR3 sequence is CSAPAVGNTEAFF. The CDR3, as DNA: TGCAGTGCCCCGGCCGTCGGAAACACTGAAGCTTTCTTT. The chain couples TRBV20-1 to TRBJ1-1; D is undetermined. The V end was cut by 6 bases, the J end by 2 bases, with 13 bases between. Germline V gene lookup returns CDR1 DFQATT and CDR2 SNEGSKA (reference sequence). This CDR3 comprises 13 residues.

This clonotype came up a few times. The chain is built from TRBV12-5 and TRBJ1-5, with 9 positions matching TRBD1. Germline V gene lookup returns CDR1 LGHNT and CDR2 FRNRAP. J lost 5 bases, V lost 5 bases, and 7 bases had no gene match. The CDR3 length is 15 residues. CDR3: CASGPGDRGDQPQHF. The CDR3 nucleotides read TGTGCTAGTGGTCCAGGCGACAGGGGGGATCAGCCCCAGCATTTT.